Presented here are 9 T cell receptor beta chains from one specimen sequenced in a study of T cell clonality in common variable immunodeficiency. Study-wide results and limits: Fewer deletions and N-nucleotide insertions were reportedly seen in common variable immunodeficiency TCR beta sequences.

Their specific antigens are unknown. TCRdb's copy holds only in-frame clones and misses some; the assay was immunoSEQ multiplex PCR. Altogether tens of thousands of clones were found in the sample, and no singletons occur. Material: peripheral blood mononuclear cells. These receptors originate from a human donor with common variable immunodeficiency.

This clone was picked up many times. Read data end 3 residues before the CDR3 end; the end is taken from the germline J gene. The genes are TRBV7-8 and TRBJ2-7; a possible D gene is TRBD1 (6 bases). The germline gives CDR1 SGHVS, CDR2 FQNEAQ. V was shortened by 5 bases and J by 1 base, with 15 bases between the two germline ends. The CDR3 totals 15 residues. CDR3 region: CASSPRTEISYEQYF. CDR3 bases read: TGTGCCAGCAGCCCTCGGACAGAGATATCCTACGAG. The variable domain in full, with the rest retrieved from reference TRBV7-8 and TRBJ2-7, is GAGVSQSPRYKVAKRGQDVALRCDPISGHVSLFWYQQALGQGPEFLTYFQNEAQLDKSGLPSDRFFAERPEGSVSTLKIQRTQQEDSAVYLCASSPRTEISYEQYFGPGTRLTVT.

This clone was observed many times. The read falls 3 residues short of the CDR3 end, and the missing part is taken from the germline J gene. The rearrangement links TRBV19 to TRBJ2-5; 9 bases match TRBD2. The germline V gene has CDR1 LNHDA and CDR2 SQIVND (reference sequence). After removal of 3 bases from V and 5 bases from J, the junction contained 7 bases not matched to a gene. This CDR3 comprises 15 residues. The CDR3 sequence: CASSIGGGAVETQYF. The sequenced part of the CDR3 DNA is TGTGCCAGTAGTATCGGCGGGGGGGCCGTGGAGACC.

This clone was found many times. Sequencing ends 3 residues short of the CDR3 end; the germline J gene provides the rest. The gene calls are TRBV19 and TRBJ1-3, with a possible D match to TRBD1 (5 bases). Germline V gene data show CDR1 as LNHDA and CDR2 as SQIVND (reference sequence). The V end lost 7 bases, the J end lost 1 base, and 8 bases lay between the germline ends. There are 13 residues in the CDR3. CDR3 sequence: CASTGQSGNTIYF. The part of the CDR3 DNA that was read is TGTGCCAGTACAGGGCAATCTGGAAACACC.

This clone was picked up many times. The CDR3 goes on 3 residues after the read ends, and that part is filled in from the germline J gene. The rearrangement joins TRBV29-1 to TRBJ2-2, with no clear D. The CDR3 spans 13 residues. Germline-derived CDR1 and CDR2 are SQVTM and ANQGSEA. V lost 2 bases and J lost 4, with 8 bases in between. The CDR3 DNA, read in part, is TGCAGCGTTGAACGGGTTCTCACCGGGGAG. Translated: CSVERVLTGE. From start to end, the CDR3 is CSVERVLTGELFF.

This clone was seen ten or more times. The read stops 3 residues short of the end of the CDR3; the missing end is completed from the germline J gene. V usage is TRBV5-1 and J usage is TRBJ1-2; 7 bases match TRBD1. CDR1 and CDR2 from the germline V gene are SGHRS and YFSETQ. The CDR3 is made up of 14 amino acids. CDR3 bases read: TGCGCCAGCAGCTTGGAGCGACAGGGTGAAGGC. Translating it yields CASSLERQGEG. The entire CDR3 protein is CASSLERQGEGYTF.

This clone has at least ten counts. The CDR3 extends 3 residues past the end of the read, so its final part is completed from the germline J gene. The chain carries TRBV9 and TRBJ1-1, with a weak D call TRBD1 (5 bases). Germline CDR1 reads SGDLS; CDR2 reads YYNGEE. V lost 0 bases, J lost 3 bases, and 6 bases lay in between. The CDR3 has 13 residues. The CDR3 loop reads CASSVAGYTEAFF. The CDR3 DNA, read in part, is TGTGCCAGCAGCGTAGCAGGGTACACTGAA.

This clone was seen many times. Partial CDR3 DNA: TGTGCCAGCAGATCCTCAGGGGGCCAAGAGACC. This translates into CASRSSGGQET. The full CDR3 is CASRSSGGQETQYF. The chain uses TRBV6-2 or TRBV6-3 and TRBJ2-5; 7 nucleotides line up with TRBD1. The read ends 3 residues before the CDR3 terminus; that terminus is restored from the germline J gene. There are 14 residues in the CDR3. V gave up 6 bases and J gave up 1 base; unmatched junction bases: 5. Germline CDR1 MNHEY, CDR2 SVGEGT.

This clone occurred a few times. Read data end 3 residues before the CDR3 end; the end is taken from the germline J gene. At the DNA level, this CDR3 is encoded by other sequences in the same sample as well. The chain recombines TRBV6-1 with TRBJ1-4; 9 bases are a match to TRBD1. CDR1 MNHNS and CDR2 SASEGT come from the germline V gene. The trim removed 1 base at V and 8 bases at J, leaving 5 bases unmatched. The CDR3 runs to 15 residues. The part of the CDR3 DNA that was read is TGTGCCAGCAGTGAAGGTGGACAGGGGATGGAAAAA. Protein sequence: CASSEGGQGMEK. The complete CDR3 reads CASSEGGQGMEKLFF.

This clone has at least ten counts. The read falls 3 residues short of the CDR3 end, and the missing part is taken from the germline J gene. The chain carries TRBV6-2 or TRBV6-3 and TRBJ2-5, with TRBD1 identical over 7 bases. J lost 5 bases, V lost 7 bases, and 7 bases had no gene match. The CDR3 length is 13 residues. Germline values: CDR1 MNHEY, CDR2 SVGEGT. The CDR3 sequence is CASTTGVGETQYF. The sequenced part of the CDR3 DNA is TGTGCCAGCACTACAGGGGTAGGGGAGACC.